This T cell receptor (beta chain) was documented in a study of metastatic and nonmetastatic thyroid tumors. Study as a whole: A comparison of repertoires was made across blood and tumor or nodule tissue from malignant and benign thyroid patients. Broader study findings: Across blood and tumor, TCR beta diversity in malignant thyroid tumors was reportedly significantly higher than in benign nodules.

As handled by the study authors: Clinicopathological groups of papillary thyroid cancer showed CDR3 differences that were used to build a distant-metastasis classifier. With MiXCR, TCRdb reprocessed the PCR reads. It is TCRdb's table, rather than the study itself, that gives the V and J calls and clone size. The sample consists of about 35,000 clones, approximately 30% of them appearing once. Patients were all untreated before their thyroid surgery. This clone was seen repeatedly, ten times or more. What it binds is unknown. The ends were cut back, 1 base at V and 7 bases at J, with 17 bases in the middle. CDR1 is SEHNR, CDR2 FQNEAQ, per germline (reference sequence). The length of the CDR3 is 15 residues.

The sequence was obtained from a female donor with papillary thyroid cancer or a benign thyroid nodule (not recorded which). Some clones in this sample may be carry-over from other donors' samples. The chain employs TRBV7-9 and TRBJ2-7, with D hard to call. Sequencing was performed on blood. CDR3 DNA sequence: TGTGCCAGCAGCTTAGGGTCGCAGATGTTGGGGGAGCAGTACTTC. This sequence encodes CASSLGSQMLGEQYF.